The following is a TCR beta chain sequence with its context. As yet, its antigen is unknown. The CDR3 has 16 residues. Trimming took 5 bases from V and 3 from J; bases not matched to a gene: 11. The germline gives CDR1 MGHRA, CDR2 YSYEKL. This sample was included in a study of cytomegalovirus exposure and HLA in healthy donors. Study-level points and caveats: Reported results showed that the classifier diagnosed cytomegalovirus status with high specificity and sensitivity.

Amplification used 60 Vbeta primers and 13 Jbeta primers. The method was immunoSEQ multiplex PCR; TCRdb's version includes in-frame clones alone and lacks a portion of them. The table records 100,000 to 150,000 clones, around 83% of them present only once. Sample: PBMCs. This chain uses TRBV4-1 with TRBJ2-7; 9 bases agree with TRBD1. The TCR originated in a girl aged 2-10 years in good health and CMV-seronegative. The CDR3 DNA reads as TGCGCCAGCAGCGAAGCCGGGACAGGGATCAGCTACGAGCAGTACTTC. Translated: CASSEAGTGISYEQYF.